This T cell receptor (beta chain) was captured in a study of T cells in severe cutaneous drug reactions. Study overall: Collected from acute- or recovery-stage patients: blister fluids/cells and PBMC.

Germline V CDR1 and CDR2: MGHRA, YSYEKL. The CDR3 length is 15 residues. The donors had carbamazepine-induced Stevens-Johnson syndrome or toxic epidermal necrolysis. The iRepertoire multiplex PCR system with TCR subtype-specific primers built both bulk and single-cell libraries. Bulk TCR libraries started from roughly 100-500 ng RNA per sample. TCRdb re-called the multiplex PCR reads and shows each CDR3 protein once, DNA omitted. Its table lists approximately 20,000 distinct CDR3 sequences. The specimen was PBMCs. This receptor was obtained from a human donor with toxic epidermal necrolysis, a severe cutaneous drug reaction. The rearrangement joins TRBV4-1 to TRBJ1-2. The CDR3 spells CASSQSDGIRGGYTF.